This TCR beta chain was captured by sequencing in a study of blood T cell repertoires in COVID-19. Study-level information: There were acute and convalescent COVID-19 samples, and they came from the United States, Italy and Spain. T cells, B-cell-depleted T cells, or PBMCs supplied cDNA or gDNA.

Seattle enrolled patients during active infection and tracked them longitudinally. Original data processing: Reference gene primer amplification gave nucleated cell count estimates. Profiling relied on immunoSEQ multiplex PCR, and the TCRdb table lists in-frame clones only, not all of them. The V and J calls and the clone size are those of that table, but D and trimming were determined from the DNA. The sample holds around 200,000 clones, around four fifths seen once. Germline V CDR1 and CDR2: MNHEY, SVGAGI. The V end lost 2 bases, the J end lost 9 bases, and 17 bases lay between the germline ends. This CDR3 has 15 residues.

The specimen was peripheral blood. This clonotype originated in a woman in her 70s with COVID-19, enrolled during active disease. The chain employs TRBV6-5 and TRBJ2-1; D call uncertain. Here the CDR3 reads CASSYRRQGNSEQFF. The CDR3 coding sequence is TGTGCCAGCAGTTACCGCCGACAAGGTAATAGTGAGCAGTTCTTC.